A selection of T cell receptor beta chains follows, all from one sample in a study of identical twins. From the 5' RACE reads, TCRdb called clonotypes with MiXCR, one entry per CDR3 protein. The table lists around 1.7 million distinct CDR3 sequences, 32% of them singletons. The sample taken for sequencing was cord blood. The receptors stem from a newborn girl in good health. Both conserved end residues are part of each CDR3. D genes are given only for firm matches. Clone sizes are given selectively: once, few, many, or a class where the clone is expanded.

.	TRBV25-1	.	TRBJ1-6	TGTGTCAGACTGTCGGGGGTCTCCTATAATTCACCCCTCCACTTT	CVRLSGVSYNSPLHF
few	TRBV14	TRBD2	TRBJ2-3	TGTGCCAGCAGCCACGGGTGGAGCGGGAGAACAGATACGCAGTATTTT	CASSHGWSGRTDTQYF
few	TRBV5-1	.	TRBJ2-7	TGCGCCAGCAGAAGGGCCCAGTACGAGCAGTACTTC	CASRRAQYEQYF
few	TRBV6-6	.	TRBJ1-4	TGTGCCAGCAGCAAACTGGGCCTGGATGAAAAACTGTTTTTT	CASSKLGLDEKLFF
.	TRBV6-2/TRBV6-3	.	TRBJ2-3	TGTGCCAGCAGTACCGGGACTGGGGATACGCAGTATTTT	CASSTGTGDTQYF
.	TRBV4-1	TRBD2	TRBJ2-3	TGCGCCAGCAGCCTAACTCTAGCGGGCCCTACAGATACGCAGTATTTT	CASSLTLAGPTDTQYF
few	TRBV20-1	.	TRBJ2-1	TGCAGTGCTACAGTTTATCCCACCTACAATGAGCAGTTCTTC	CSATVYPTYNEQFF
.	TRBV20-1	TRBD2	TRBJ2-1	TGCAGTCGAAGCACTGCGGGGGGGTACAATGAGCAGTTCTTC	CSRSTAGGYNEQFF
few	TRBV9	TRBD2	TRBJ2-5	TGTGCCAGCAGCGTAGGTCTAGCGGATAAAGAGACCCAGTACTTC	CASSVGLADKETQYF
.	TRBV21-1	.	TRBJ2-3	TGTGCCAGCACTCTCCGCAAGGGAGACACAGATACGCAGTATTTT	CASTLRKGDTDTQYF
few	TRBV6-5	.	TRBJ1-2	TGTGCCAGCAGAGGGACAAAAGGCTACACCTTC	CASRGTKGYTF
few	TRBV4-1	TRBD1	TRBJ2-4	TGCGCCAGCAGCCAACCCCGGACAGGGACAGCCAAAAACATTCAGTACTTC	CASSQPRTGTAKNIQYF
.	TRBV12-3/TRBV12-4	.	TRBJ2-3	TGTGCCAGCAGTGCGCAAGGACTGATCACAGATACGCAGTATTTT	CASSAQGLITDTQYF
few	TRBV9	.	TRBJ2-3	TGTGCCAGCAGCTCCCCCACCATCTGGGGGGCTAGAGATACGCAGTATTTT	CASSSPTIWGARDTQYF
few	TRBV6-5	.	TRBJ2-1	TGTGCCAGCAGTTACTCCGTCGGGTTTAGTAGCTATACCTACAATGAGCAGTTCTTC	CASSYSVGFSSYTYNEQFF
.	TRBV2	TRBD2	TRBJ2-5	TGTGCCAGCAGTGTGAGACTAGCGGGAGGAGAGACCCAGTACTTC	CASSVRLAGGETQYF
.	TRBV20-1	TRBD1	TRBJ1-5	TGCAGTGCCACCCGGGACAGGGTAGCACAGCCCCAGCATTTT	CSATRDRVAQPQHF
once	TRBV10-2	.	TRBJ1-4	TGCGCCAGCAGTGAGTCGAGCCCCAGGGGAACTAATGAAAAACTGTTTTTT	CASSESSPRGTNEKLFF
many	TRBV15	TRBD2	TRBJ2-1	TGTGCCACCAGCAGAGGGACTAGCAATGAGCAGTTCTTC	CATSRGTSNEQFF
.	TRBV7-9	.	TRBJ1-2	TGTGCCAGCAGCTTAGGGCAGGGGTCGGAGGGGTTCTATGGCTACACCTTC	CASSLGQGSEGFYGYTF
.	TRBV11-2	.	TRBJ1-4	TGTGCCAGCAGACCTAACCAGGGATCAACTAATGAAAAACTGTTTTTT	CASRPNQGSTNEKLFF
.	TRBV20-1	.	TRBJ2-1	TGCAGTGCTAGAGAGCTAGCGACGCAGTTCTTC	CSARELATQFF
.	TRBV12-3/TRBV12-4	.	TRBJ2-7	TGTGCCAGCAGTTTAGGGCCCCGCGGACACTACGAGCAGTACTTC	CASSLGPRGHYEQYF
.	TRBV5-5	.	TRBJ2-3	TGTGCCAGCAGCTTGGCGGCAGGGACCACAGATACGCAGTATTTT	CASSLAAGTTDTQYF
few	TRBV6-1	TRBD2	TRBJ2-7	TGTGCCACCTTCAAAGCGGGATTACCCTACGAGCAGTACTTC	CATFKAGLPYEQYF
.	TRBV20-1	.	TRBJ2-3	TGCAGTGCTCTCAGCGGAAATCATCGGGATACGCAGTATTTT	CSALSGNHRDTQYF
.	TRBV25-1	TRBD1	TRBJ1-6	TGTGCCAGCACCCGGGACAGGGGAGGAGAGTCACCCCTCCACTTT	CASTRDRGGESPLHF
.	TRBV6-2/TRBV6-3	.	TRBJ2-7	TGTGCCAGCACCCACGGGGGTCCCCTTGGATACGAGCAGTACTTC	CASTHGGPLGYEQYF
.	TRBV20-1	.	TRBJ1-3	TGCAGTGTAGCTAGATCCGGTGCTGGAAACACCATATATTTT	CSVARSGAGNTIYF
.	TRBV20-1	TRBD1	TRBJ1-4	TGCAGTGCCCAGGGGGCGCCGTATGAAAAACTGTTTTTT	CSAQGAPYEKLFF
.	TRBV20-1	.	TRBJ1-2	TGCAGTGCTAGTCACCGACAGAGCCGCTACACCTTC	CSASHRQSRYTF
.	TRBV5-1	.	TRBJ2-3	TGCGCCAGCAGCTTGATACTAAGGGGGGACACAGATACGCAGTATTTT	CASSLILRGDTDTQYF
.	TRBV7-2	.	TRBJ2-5	TGTGCCAGCAGCTCCGATTTCGAGACCCAGTACTTC	CASSSDFETQYF
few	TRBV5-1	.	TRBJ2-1	TGCGCCAGCAGCTTGATTCAGGGCCTCTACAATGAGCAGTTCTTC	CASSLIQGLYNEQFF
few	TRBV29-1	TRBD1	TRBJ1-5	TGCAGCGTTTTGGGACAGGGCCATCAGCCCCAGCATTTT	CSVLGQGHQPQHF
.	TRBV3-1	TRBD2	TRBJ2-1	TGTGCCAGCAGCCAAGCACCACTAGCGGGAGGTGGTAATGAGCAGTTCTTC	CASSQAPLAGGGNEQFF
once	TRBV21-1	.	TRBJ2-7	TGTGCCAGCAGCAAAGCGTCAGAAGACAGGGGGAAAAGCTACGAGCAGTACTTC	CASSKASEDRGKSYEQYF
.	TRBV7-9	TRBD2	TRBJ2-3	TGTGCCGGCAGCCCTGGACTAGCGGGGCGCACAGATACGCAGTATTTT	CAGSPGLAGRTDTQYF
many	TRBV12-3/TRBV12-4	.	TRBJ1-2	TGTGCCAGCAGTTTCAGACAGAACTATGGCTACACCTTC	CASSFRQNYGYTF
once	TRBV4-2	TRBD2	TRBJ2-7	TGTGCCAGCAGCCAACTGAGAGCGGGAGTCGGGGCTGTAATTCCCTACGAGCAGTACTTC	CASSQLRAGVGAVIPYEQYF
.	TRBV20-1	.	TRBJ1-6	TGCAGTGCCCAGGACAGCTCCTATAATTCACCCCTCCACTTT	CSAQDSSYNSPLHF
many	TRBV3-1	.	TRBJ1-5	TGTGCCAGCGTCCTGGGGGTTAGCAATCAGCCCCAGCATTTT	CASVLGVSNQPQHF
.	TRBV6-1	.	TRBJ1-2	TGTGCCAGCAGTGAAACGACGGTAGCGTCCTATGGCTACACCTTC	CASSETTVASYGYTF
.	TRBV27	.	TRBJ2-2	TGTGCCAGCACCCAAGTGGGGTCCGCGAACACCGGGGAGCTGTTTTTT	CASTQVGSANTGELFF
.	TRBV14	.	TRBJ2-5	TGTGCCAGCAGCCACTTGACAGAAGAGACCCAGTACTTC	CASSHLTEETQYF
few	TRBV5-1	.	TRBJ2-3	TGCGCCAGCAGCCCGGGTGATCTTCGCACAGATACGCAGTATTTT	CASSPGDLRTDTQYF
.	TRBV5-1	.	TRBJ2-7	TGCGCCAGCAGACGGAGCTCCTACAATGAGCAGTACTTC	CASRRSSYNEQYF
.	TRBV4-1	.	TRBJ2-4	TGCGCCAGCGCACACCTGGACCTAGCCAAAAACATTCAGTACTTC	CASAHLDLAKNIQYF
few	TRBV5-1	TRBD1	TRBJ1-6	TGCGCCAGCAGCTTTACAGGGGGTGACTCACCCCTCCACTTT	CASSFTGGDSPLHF
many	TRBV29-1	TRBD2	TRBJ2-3	TGCAGCGTGGGACTAGCGGCTCTCACAGATACGCAGTATTTT	CSVGLAALTDTQYF
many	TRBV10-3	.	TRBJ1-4	TGTGCCATCAGTGAACATGGTGAAAAACTGTTTTTT	CAISEHGEKLFF
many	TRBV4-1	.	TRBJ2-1	TGCGCCAGCAGCCAAGATCAGGATCGGACTCTCTACAATGAGCAGTTCTTC	CASSQDQDRTLYNEQFF